What follows are 3 T cell receptor beta chains derived from one specimen sequenced in a study of T cells in pancreatic ductal adenocarcinoma. Profiled with immunoSEQ multiplex PCR; TCRdb holds only in-frame clones, not every one. The sample lists about 29,000 clones, approximately 94% occurring once. No neoadjuvant therapy was given to the selected pancreatic ductal adenocarcinoma patients before their surgery. Specimen: PBMCs. These receptors were taken from a human donor with pancreatic ductal adenocarcinoma.

The chain combines TRBV19 with TRBJ2-1; D perhaps matches TRBD2 (6 bases). The CDR3 sequence is 13 residues long. Per germline, CDR1 LNHDA and CDR2 SQIVND (reference sequence). Trimming took off 6 bases at V and 6 bases at J, with 12 bases between the two ends. The CDR3, as DNA: TGTGCCAGTAGCCTAGGGACTCCCAATGAGCAGTTCTTC. Amino acid sequence: CASSLGTPNEQFF.

The chain joins TRBV7-3 to TRBJ2-1; 9 nucleotides agree with TRBD2. This CDR3 comprises 16 residues. Germline V CDR1 and CDR2: SGHTA, FQGTGA. V was clipped by 4 bases and J by 7 bases; unmatched bases: 11. CDR3 loop: CASSSRGGRERNEQFF. In DNA, the CDR3 is TGTGCCAGCAGCTCCCGGGGCGGGAGGGAGCGGAATGAGCAGTTCTTC.

The chain employs TRBV5-1 and TRBJ1-1; weak D call: TRBD1 (6 bases). CDR1 and CDR2 from the germline V gene are SGHRS and YFSETQ. The germline V and J ends were trimmed by 2 bases and 0 bases, with 20 bases remaining between them. The CDR3 consists of 18 residues. The CDR3 reads CASSFPGGQSTMNTEAFF. DNA for the CDR3: TGCGCCAGCAGCTTCCCAGGCGGACAGAGCACCATGAACACTGAAGCTTTCTTT.